The entry that follows covers one TCR beta chain sequence. Its specificity is unknown. This CDR3 has 14 residues. Looked up from germline, CDR1 is SNHLY and CDR2 is FYNNEI. Trimming pared 2 bases from V and 4 bases from J, leaving 11 bases between. These data belong to a study of cytomegalovirus exposure and HLA in healthy donors. The study, taken as a whole, reports: Indistinguishable V segments, including TRBV6-2 and TRBV6-3, were excluded. It was taken for granted in presence/absence analyses that sequencing depth across donors was roughly uniform.

60 Vbeta and 13 Jbeta primers were used in PCR. Produced via immunoSEQ multiplex PCR; TCRdb's table is partial and in-frame only. The data contain tens of thousands of clones, 75% to 85% of them singletons. This receptor was taken from a man aged 18 to 35 in good health and CMV-seropositive. V is TRBV2 and J is TRBJ1-1; D is uncertain. Sequenced material: PBMCs. The CDR3 DNA follows: TGTGCCAGCAGTGAATCGGGTACGGGCACTGAAGCTTTCTTT. This sequence encodes CASSESGTGTEAFF.